These T cell receptor beta chains were read from a single sample in a study of blood T cells in healthy people across ages. TCRdb re-analysed the 5' RACE reads in MiXCR, keeping a single row per CDR3 protein. This table holds 270,000 or so distinct CDR3 sequences, around 30% found once. Source material: blood. These receptors were taken from a woman in her 70s in good health. Each CDR3 is given with its conserved first and last residue. D genes are given only for firm matches. Part of the rows lack a size; the others show once, few, many or a class for expanded clones.

TRBJ2-5 - - TRBV5-1 CASRPGQPRQETQYF TGCGCCAGCAGACCAGGGCAACCCAGACAAGAGACCCAGTACTTC
TRBJ2-1 - TRBD1 TRBV15 CATSRGGTGNEQFF TGTGCCACCAGCAGAGGCGGGACAGGCAATGAGCAGTTCTTC
TRBJ1-1 few TRBD1 TRBV7-9 CASSQPGGINTEAFF TGTGCCAGCAGCCAACCAGGGGGAATTAACACTGAAGCTTTCTTT
TRBJ2-2 few TRBD2 TRBV27 CASSLTSTGIAGSNTGELFF TGTGCCAGCAGTTTAACCTCTACGGGAATAGCGGGTTCGAACACCGGGGAGCTGTTTTTT
TRBJ2-7 few - TRBV5-1 CASSPGFVPSYEQYF TGCGCCAGCAGCCCCGGGTTCGTACCTTCCTACGAGCAGTACTTC
TRBJ1-4 - TRBD1 TRBV7-2 CASSQSGGWGEKLFF TGTGCCAGCAGCCAATCAGGGGGTTGGGGTGAAAAACTGTTTTTT
TRBJ2-3 - TRBD1 TRBV7-2 CASSPGQGDTDTQYF TGTGCCAGCAGCCCCGGACAGGGGGACACAGATACGCAGTATTTT
TRBJ2-4 - - TRBV5-1 CASSLVQGVDIQYF TGCGCCAGCAGCTTGGTTCAGGGAGTCGACATTCAGTACTTC
TRBJ2-1 many - TRBV7-3 CASSLTSNNEQFF TGTGCCAGCAGCTTAACCAGTAACAATGAGCAGTTCTTC
TRBJ1-1 - - TRBV29-1 CSVGQLNTEAFF TGCAGCGTTGGACAGCTGAACACTGAAGCTTTCTTT
TRBJ1-6 - TRBD1 TRBV28 CASSFQPGTGGLWDSPLHF TGTGCCAGCAGTTTCCAACCCGGGACAGGGGGCCTTTGGGATTCACCCCTCCACTTT
TRBJ2-6 - - TRBV5-1 CASSLEGSSGANVLTF TGCGCCAGCAGCTTGGAGGGTTCCTCTGGGGCCAACGTCCTGACTTTC
TRBJ2-7 few - TRBV7-9 CASSFLAFYEQYF TGTGCCAGCAGCTTTCTAGCTTTCTACGAGCAGTACTTC
TRBJ2-5 - - TRBV20-1 CSARDRRGPKQETQYF TGCAGTGCTAGAGATCGAAGGGGACCGAAACAAGAGACCCAGTACTTC
TRBJ2-5 - TRBD1 TRBV6-5 CASSDRGRETQYF TGTGCCAGCAGCGACAGGGGAAGGGAGACCCAGTACTTC
TRBJ2-5 few TRBD1 TRBV28 CASSLTGQQQYF TGTGCCAGCAGTTTGACAGGGCAACAGCAGTACTTC
TRBJ1-4 few - TRBV7-9 CASSPVATNEKLFF TGTGCCAGCAGCCCAGTGGCCACGAATGAAAAACTGTTTTTT
TRBJ2-7 few - TRBV7-2 CASSFSSQGSYEQYF TGTGCCAGCAGCTTTTCCTCACAGGGATCCTACGAGCAGTACTTC
TRBJ2-3 few - TRBV2 CASSPTGPTATDTQYF TGTGCCAGCAGTCCGACGGGACCGACGGCGACAGATACGCAGTATTTT
TRBJ1-2 - - TRBV5-1 CASSWGDASGPAYGYTF TGCGCCAGCAGCTGGGGGGATGCCAGCGGACCGGCCTATGGCTACACCTTC
TRBJ2-1 - TRBD2 TRBV2 CASSSSGSIGNEQFF TGTGCCAGCAGCTCTAGCGGGAGCATCGGCAATGAGCAGTTCTTC
TRBJ2-1 few TRBD2 TRBV28 CASSFLGTSDYNEQFF TGTGCCAGCAGTTTCCTGGGGACTAGCGACTACAATGAGCAGTTCTTC
TRBJ2-5 - TRBD1 TRBV9 CASSMTGTVQETQYF TGTGCCAGCAGCATGACCGGGACAGTGCAAGAGACCCAGTACTTC
TRBJ1-1 few - TRBV4-3 CASSQNSYTEAFF TGCGCCAGCAGCCAGAACAGCTACACTGAAGCTTTCTTT
TRBJ1-1 - - TRBV5-5 CASSHYARMDEAFF TGTGCCAGCAGCCACTACGCGAGAATGGATGAAGCTTTCTTT
TRBJ2-2 - - TRBV7-2 CASSLGLAKNTGELFF TGTGCCAGCAGCTTAGGCCTAGCGAAGAACACCGGGGAGCTGTTTTTT
TRBJ2-4 few - TRBV10-3 CAIREEGAKNIQYF TGTGCCATCAGGGAGGAGGGAGCCAAAAACATTCAGTACTTC
TRBJ1-1 - - TRBV12-3/TRBV12-4 CASSLKGLPDTFF TGTGCCAGCAGTTTAAAAGGCCTTCCCGATACTTTCTTT
TRBJ2-3 few - TRBV18 CASSPPDRGWQYF TGTGCCAGCTCACCACCAGACCGAGGATGGCAGTATTTT
TRBJ1-5 - - TRBV24-1 CATSEYGNQPQHF TGTGCCACCAGTGAATACGGCAATCAGCCCCAGCATTTT
TRBJ2-1 - - TRBV28 CASAGSWLYNEQFF TGTGCCAGTGCGGGGAGCTGGCTCTACAATGAGCAGTTCTTC
TRBJ1-2 many - TRBV10-3 CAISEGRTNYGYTF TGTGCCATCAGTGAGGGGCGGACTAACTATGGCTACACCTTC
TRBJ2-7 few - TRBV7-9 CASSLGQVGSYEQYF TGTGCCAGCAGCTTAGGACAGGTCGGCTCCTACGAGCAGTACTTC
TRBJ2-7 few - TRBV27 CASSLKTQASGEQYF TGTGCCAGCAGTTTGAAGACGCAAGCATCAGGAGAGCAGTACTTC
TRBJ2-1 few TRBD1 TRBV3-1 CASSHLGQGVNEQFF TGTGCCAGCAGCCATTTAGGACAGGGGGTAAATGAGCAGTTCTTC
TRBJ2-1 many - TRBV5-1 CASSPGESYNEQFF TGCGCCAGCAGCCCGGGAGAAAGCTACAATGAGCAGTTCTTC
TRBJ2-3 - - TRBV28 CASTSITDTQYF TGTGCCAGCACTTCGATAACAGATACGCAGTATTTT
TRBJ1-2 - TRBD1 TRBV5-6 CASSSRGRPYGYTF TGTGCCAGCAGCTCCAGGGGGCGCCCCTATGGCTACACCTTC
TRBJ2-1 many - TRBV5-1 CASSLESSNNEQFF TGCGCCAGCAGCTTGGAAAGCAGTAACAATGAGCAGTTCTTC
TRBJ1-1 - - TRBV12-3/TRBV12-4 CASSPGPAAEAFF TGTGCCAGCAGCCCGGGACCGGCGGCTGAAGCTTTCTTT
TRBJ2-3 - TRBD2 TRBV11-1 CASSFLGLAGATVTDTQYF TGTGCCAGCAGCTTTTTAGGCCTAGCGGGAGCCACGGTAACAGATACGCAGTATTTT
TRBJ1-2 few - TRBV19 CASSMNSKNYGYTF TGTGCCAGTAGTATGAACAGCAAAAACTATGGCTACACCTTC
TRBJ2-1 - - TRBV19 CASRSNSYNEQFF TGTGCCAGCCGATCCAACTCCTACAATGAGCAGTTCTTC
TRBJ2-7 few TRBD2 TRBV14 CASSQSSGRAYEQYF TGTGCCAGCAGCCAATCTAGCGGGAGGGCATACGAGCAGTACTTC
TRBJ2-3 - - TRBV15 CATSGTLTDTQYF TGTGCCACCAGCGGGACTCTCACGGATACGCAGTATTTT
TRBJ1-2 few TRBD1 TRBV7-3 CASSLQTGVGYTF TGTGCCAGCAGCCTGCAGACAGGGGTTGGCTACACCTTC
TRBJ1-4 few - TRBV6-2/TRBV6-3 CASSYSSQRLATNEKLFF TGTGCCAGCAGTTACTCGTCGCAGCGCTTAGCAACTAATGAAAAACTGTTTTTT
TRBJ2-5 - - TRBV7-2 CASSFLTEVETQYF TGTGCCAGCAGCTTCCTCACTGAGGTGGAGACCCAGTACTTC
TRBJ2-1 - TRBD2 TRBV3-1 CASSQEQGVPAGRQHNEQFF TGTGCCAGCAGCCAAGAACAAGGGGTACCAGCGGGGAGACAACACAATGAGCAGTTCTTC
TRBJ1-1 few - TRBV5-6 CASSLAGAGPNTEAFF TGTGCCAGCAGCCTGGCGGGGGCAGGCCCGAACACTGAGGCTTTCTTT
TRBJ2-3 - TRBD2 TRBV28 CASRGLAGYPDTQYF TGTGCCAGCAGGGGTCTAGCGGGATACCCAGATACGCAGTATTTT
TRBJ1-4 few - TRBV7-6 CASSLQQMNNEKLFF TGTGCCAGCAGCTTACAACAAATGAATAATGAAAAACTGTTTTTT
TRBJ2-2 - - TRBV11-1 CASSSPIPFGGSSDTGELFF TGTGCCAGCAGCTCCCCGATTCCCTTTGGAGGGAGTTCTGACACCGGGGAGCTGTTTTTT
TRBJ2-7 - TRBD1 TRBV7-6 CASSLGQVYEQYF TGTGCCAGCAGCCTCGGACAGGTCTACGAGCAGTACTTC
TRBJ1-1 - - TRBV28 CASTSRGAEAFF TGTGCCAGCACCTCAAGGGGAGCTGAAGCTTTCTTT